This T cell receptor (beta chain) was documented in a study of T cells of healthy individuals. This CDR3 spans 18 amino acids. V was shortened by 6 bases and J by 0 bases, with 20 bases between the two germline ends. A single record per CDR3 protein comes from TCRdb applying MiXCR to the 5' RACE reads. The table includes 90,000 to 100,000 distinct CDR3 sequences, roughly 15% detected once. This clonotype was sampled from a human donor in good health. This sequence joins TRBV12-3 or TRBV12-4 and TRBJ1-4; D gene ambiguous. The CDR3 sequence is CASRISRRGLATNEKLFF. CDR3 DNA: TGTGCCAGCAGAATCTCCAGGCGCGGACTCGCAACTAATGAAAAACTGTTTTTT.